This T cell receptor (beta chain) comes out of a study of cytomegalovirus exposure and HLA in healthy donors. Study-wide points: Generally TCR sequences proved uncommon, though certain public TCRs appeared in numerous donors.

V trimming: 5 bases; J trimming: 4 bases; junction bases outside the gene matches: 9. The CDR3 has 15 residues. Germline loops: CDR1 ENHRY, CDR2 SYGVKD. Sequenced by immunoSEQ multiplex PCR; TCRdb stores in-frame clones only, minus some. The sample holds approximately 150,000 clones, about 88% seen once. Remarks on this clone: The target antigen is unknown.

The genes are TRBV10-3 and TRBJ2-5; 8 nucleotides agree with TRBD1. Sequenced: PBMCs. The sequence came from a woman in her late teens or twenties in good health and CMV-seropositive. The CDR3 DNA reads as TGTGCCATCAGTCCTCTGACAGGGGCAGGAGAGACCCAGTACTTC. Its translation is CAISPLTGAGETQYF.